This TCR beta chain was sequenced in a study of blood T cell repertoires in COVID-19. The germline gives CDR1 SGHNT, CDR2 YYREEE (reference sequence). Losses at the gene ends were 1 base for V and 2 bases for J; bases not matched to a gene: 4. The CDR3 has 15 amino acids. This table comes from immunoSEQ multiplex PCR, and its TCRdb copy is limited to in-frame clones, with some not included. The sample holds around 200,000 clones, roughly 77% seen once. This chain links TRBV5-4 with TRBJ2-5; 8 positions agree with TRBD1. The TCR originated in a woman aged 40-49 years with COVID-19, enrolled during active disease. Sequencing input: peripheral blood. The CDR3 loop reads CASSLQDRDQETQYF. The CDR3 DNA reads TGTGCCAGCAGCTTGCAGGACAGGGATCAAGAGACCCAGTACTTC.